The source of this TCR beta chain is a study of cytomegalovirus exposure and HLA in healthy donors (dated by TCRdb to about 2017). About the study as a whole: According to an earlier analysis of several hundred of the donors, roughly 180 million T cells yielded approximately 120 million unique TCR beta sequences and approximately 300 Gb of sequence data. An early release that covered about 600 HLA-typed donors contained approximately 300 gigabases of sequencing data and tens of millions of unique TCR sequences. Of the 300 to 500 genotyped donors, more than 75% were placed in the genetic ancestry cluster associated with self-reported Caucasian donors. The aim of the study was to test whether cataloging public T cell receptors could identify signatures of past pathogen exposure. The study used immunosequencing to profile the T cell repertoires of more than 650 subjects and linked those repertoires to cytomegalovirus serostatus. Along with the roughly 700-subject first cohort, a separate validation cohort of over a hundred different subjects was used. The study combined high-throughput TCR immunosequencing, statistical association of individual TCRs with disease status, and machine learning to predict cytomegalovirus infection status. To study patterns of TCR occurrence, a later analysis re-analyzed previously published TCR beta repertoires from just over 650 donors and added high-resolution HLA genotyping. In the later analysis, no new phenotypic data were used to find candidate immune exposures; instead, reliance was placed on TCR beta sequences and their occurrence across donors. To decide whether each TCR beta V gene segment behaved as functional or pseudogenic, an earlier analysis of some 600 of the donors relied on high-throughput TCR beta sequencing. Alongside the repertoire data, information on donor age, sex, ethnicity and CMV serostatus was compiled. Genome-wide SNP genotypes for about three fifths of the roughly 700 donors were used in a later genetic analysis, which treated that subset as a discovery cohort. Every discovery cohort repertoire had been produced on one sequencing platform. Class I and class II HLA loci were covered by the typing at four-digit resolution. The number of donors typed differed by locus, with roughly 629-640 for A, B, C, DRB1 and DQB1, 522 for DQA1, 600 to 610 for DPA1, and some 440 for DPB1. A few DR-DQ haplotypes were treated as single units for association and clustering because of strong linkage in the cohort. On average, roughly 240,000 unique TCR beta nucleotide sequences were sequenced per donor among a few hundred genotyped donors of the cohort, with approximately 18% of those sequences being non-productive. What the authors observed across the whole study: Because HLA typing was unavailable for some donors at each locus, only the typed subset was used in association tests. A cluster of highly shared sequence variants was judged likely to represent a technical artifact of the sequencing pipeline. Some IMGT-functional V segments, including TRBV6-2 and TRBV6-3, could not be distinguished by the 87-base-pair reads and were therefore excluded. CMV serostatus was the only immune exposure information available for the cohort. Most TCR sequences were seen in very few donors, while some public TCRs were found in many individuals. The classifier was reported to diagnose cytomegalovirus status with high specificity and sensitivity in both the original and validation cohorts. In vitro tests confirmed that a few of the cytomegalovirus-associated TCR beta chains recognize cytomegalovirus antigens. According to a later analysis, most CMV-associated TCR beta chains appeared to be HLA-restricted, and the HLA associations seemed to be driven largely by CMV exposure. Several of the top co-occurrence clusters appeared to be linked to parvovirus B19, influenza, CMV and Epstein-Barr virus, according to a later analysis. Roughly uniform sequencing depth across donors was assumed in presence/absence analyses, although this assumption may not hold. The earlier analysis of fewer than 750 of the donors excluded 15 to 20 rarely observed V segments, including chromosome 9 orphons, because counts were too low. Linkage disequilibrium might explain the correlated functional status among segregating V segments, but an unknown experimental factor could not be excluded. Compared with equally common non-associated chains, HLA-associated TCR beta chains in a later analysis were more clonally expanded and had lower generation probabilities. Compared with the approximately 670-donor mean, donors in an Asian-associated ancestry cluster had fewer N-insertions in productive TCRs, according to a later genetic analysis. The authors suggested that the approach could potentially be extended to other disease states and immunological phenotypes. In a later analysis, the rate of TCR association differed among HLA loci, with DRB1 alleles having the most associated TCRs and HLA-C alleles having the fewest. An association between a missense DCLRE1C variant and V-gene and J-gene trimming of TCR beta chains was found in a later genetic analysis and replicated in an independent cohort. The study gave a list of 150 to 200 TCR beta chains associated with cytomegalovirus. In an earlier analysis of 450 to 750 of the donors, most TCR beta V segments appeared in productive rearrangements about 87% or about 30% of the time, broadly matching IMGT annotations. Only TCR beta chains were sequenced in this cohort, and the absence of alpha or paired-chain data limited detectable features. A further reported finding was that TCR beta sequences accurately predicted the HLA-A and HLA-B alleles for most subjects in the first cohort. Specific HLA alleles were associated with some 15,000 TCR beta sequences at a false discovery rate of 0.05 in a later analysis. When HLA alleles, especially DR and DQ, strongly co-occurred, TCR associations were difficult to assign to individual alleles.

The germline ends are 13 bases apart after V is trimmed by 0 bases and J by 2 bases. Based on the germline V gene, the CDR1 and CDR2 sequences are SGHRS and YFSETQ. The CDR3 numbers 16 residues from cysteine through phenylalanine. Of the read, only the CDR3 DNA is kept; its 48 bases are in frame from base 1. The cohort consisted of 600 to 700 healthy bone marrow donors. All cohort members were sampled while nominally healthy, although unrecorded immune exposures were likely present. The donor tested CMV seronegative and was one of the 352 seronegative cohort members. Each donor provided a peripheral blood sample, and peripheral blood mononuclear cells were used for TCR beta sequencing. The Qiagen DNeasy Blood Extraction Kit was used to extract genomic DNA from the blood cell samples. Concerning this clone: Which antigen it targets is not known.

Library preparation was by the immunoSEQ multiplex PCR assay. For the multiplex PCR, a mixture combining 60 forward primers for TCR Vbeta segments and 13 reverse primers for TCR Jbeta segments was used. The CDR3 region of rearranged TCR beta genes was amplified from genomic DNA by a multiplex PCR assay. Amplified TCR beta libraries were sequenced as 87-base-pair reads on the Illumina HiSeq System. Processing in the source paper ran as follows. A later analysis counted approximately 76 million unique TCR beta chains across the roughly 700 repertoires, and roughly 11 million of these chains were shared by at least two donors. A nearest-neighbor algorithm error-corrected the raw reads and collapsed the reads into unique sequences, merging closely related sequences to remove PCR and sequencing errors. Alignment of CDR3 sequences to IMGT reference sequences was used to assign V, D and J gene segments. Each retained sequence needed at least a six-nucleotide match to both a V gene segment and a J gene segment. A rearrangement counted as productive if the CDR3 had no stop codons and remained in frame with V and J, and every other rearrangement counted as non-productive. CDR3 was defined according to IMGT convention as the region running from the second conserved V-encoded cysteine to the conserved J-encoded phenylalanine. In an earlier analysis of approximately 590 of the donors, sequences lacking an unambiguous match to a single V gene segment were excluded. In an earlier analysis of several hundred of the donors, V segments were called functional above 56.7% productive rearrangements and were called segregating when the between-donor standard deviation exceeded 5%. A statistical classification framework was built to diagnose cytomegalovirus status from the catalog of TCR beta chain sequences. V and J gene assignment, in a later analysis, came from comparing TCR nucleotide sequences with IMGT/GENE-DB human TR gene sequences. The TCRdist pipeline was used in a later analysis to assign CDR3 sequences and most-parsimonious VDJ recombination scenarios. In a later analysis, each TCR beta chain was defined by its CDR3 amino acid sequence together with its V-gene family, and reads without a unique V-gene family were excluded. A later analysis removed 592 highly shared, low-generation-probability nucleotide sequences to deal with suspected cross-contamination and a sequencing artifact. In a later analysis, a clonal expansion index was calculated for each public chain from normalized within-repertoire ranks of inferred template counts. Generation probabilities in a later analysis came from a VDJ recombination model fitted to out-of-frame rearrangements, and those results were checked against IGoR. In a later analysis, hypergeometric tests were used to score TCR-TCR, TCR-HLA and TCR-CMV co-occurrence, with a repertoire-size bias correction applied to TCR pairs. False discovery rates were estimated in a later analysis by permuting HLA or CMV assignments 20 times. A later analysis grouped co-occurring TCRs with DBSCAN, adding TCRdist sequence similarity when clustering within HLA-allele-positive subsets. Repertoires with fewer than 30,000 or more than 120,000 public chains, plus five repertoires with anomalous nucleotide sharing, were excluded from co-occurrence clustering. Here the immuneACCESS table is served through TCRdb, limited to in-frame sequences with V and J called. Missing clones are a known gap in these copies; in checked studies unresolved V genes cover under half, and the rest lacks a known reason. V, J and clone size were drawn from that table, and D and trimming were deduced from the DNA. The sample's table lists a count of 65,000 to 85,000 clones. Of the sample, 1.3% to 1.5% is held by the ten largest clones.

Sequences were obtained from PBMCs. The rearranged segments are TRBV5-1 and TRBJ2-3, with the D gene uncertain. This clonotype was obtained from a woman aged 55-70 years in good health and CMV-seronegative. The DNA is TGCGCCAGCAGCTTGGCCCGAACGAGATTCACAGATACGCAGTATTTT. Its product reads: CASSLARTRFTDTQYF. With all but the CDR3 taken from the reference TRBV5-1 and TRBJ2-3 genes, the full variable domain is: KAGVTQTPRYLIKTRGQQVTLSCSPISGHRSVSWYQQTPGQGLQFLFEYFSETQRNKGNFPGRFSGRQFSNSRSEMNVSTLELGDSALYLCASSLARTRFTDTQYFGPGTRLTVL.